The entry below describes one T cell receptor (beta chain). Trimming left V 2 bases short and J 6 bases short, with 16 bases between. The CDR3 extends over 15 amino acids. CDR1 is SNHLY, CDR2 FYNNEI, per germline. RNA, at about 0.45 to 1 ug, was reverse transcribed with random hexamers. TCR beta CDR3 was amplified by immunoSEQ covering 54 Vbeta and 13 Jbeta. TCRdb independently ran MiXCR on the immunoSEQ multiplex PCR reads; one entry per CDR3 protein. The sample includes about 200,000 distinct CDR3 sequences, 85% to 95% seen only once; the top ten take approximately 0.094%. This sample is drawn from a study of CD8 T cells in Susac syndrome.

The sequencing sample was made of CD4+ T cells from PBMCs. V gene TRBV2 combines with J gene TRBJ1-2, with D maybe TRBD1 (5 bases). The sequence was obtained from a human donor in good health. The CDR3: CASSETREAAHGYTF. CDR3 nucleotide sequence: TGTGCCAGCAGTGAAACCAGGGAGGCGGCCCATGGCTACACCTTC.